Shown below are 16 T cell receptor beta chains from a single sample sequenced in a study of blood T cell repertoires in COVID-19. Profiled with immunoSEQ multiplex PCR; TCRdb holds only in-frame clones, not every one. Of under 75,000 clones listed, about 83% were seen once; the top ten hold roughly 6%. Sequenced: peripheral blood. All receptors derive from a human donor in a cohort sampled during active COVID-19.

The V and J genes are TRBV2 and TRBJ2-7, with a weak D call TRBD2 (5 bases). Germline V gene sequence: CDR1 SNHLY, CDR2 FYNNEI. Trimming pared 3 bases from V and 0 bases from J, leaving 6 bases between. The length of the CDR3 is 13 residues. In DNA form, the CDR3 reads TGTGCCAGCAGTGATCGGGGCTCCTACGAGCAGTACTTC. It yields the protein CASSDRGSYEQYF.

The chain uses TRBV19 and TRBJ1-5; 7 bases agree with TRBD1. The V and J ends lost 4 bases and 7 bases, in that order; junction bases with no gene match: 7. The germline V gene encodes CDR1 LNHDA and CDR2 SQIVND (reference sequence). There are 14 residues in the CDR3. CDR3 loop: CASSTKGTAQPQHF. The CDR3 DNA reads as TGTGCCAGTAGTACGAAAGGGACAGCCCAGCCCCAGCATTTT.

The J gene is TRBJ2-7, the V gene TRBV4-1, with 7 bases that match TRBD1. Looked up from germline, CDR1 is MGHRA and CDR2 is YSYEKL. This CDR3 spans 15 amino acids. The ends lost 1 base at V and 2 bases at J; junction bases unmatched: 5. The CDR3 sequence: CASSQVRTGAYEQYF. The CDR3 region has the DNA TGCGCCAGCAGCCAAGTGAGGACAGGAGCCTACGAGCAGTACTTC.

This clone was seen a few times. The chain uses TRBV18 and TRBJ1-1; D is unclear. CDR3 length: 13 residues. The germline gives CDR1 KGHSH, CDR2 LQKENI. Deletions cut 6 bases from V and 2 bases from J, with 10 bases between. The CDR3 sequence: CASSRAGNTEAFF. The CDR3 DNA reads as TGTGCCAGCTCCCGCGCGGGAAACACTGAAGCTTTCTTT. Full variable domain (outside the CDR3, taken from reference TRBV18 and TRBJ1-1): NAGVMQNPRHLVRRRGQEARLRCSPMKGHSHVYWYRQLPEEGLKFMVYLQKENIIDESGMPKERFSAEFPKEGPSILRIQQVVRGDSAAYFCASSRAGNTEAFFGQGTRLTVV.

This chain uses TRBV7-9 with TRBJ2-1, with 9 bases matching TRBD1. This CDR3 has 14 amino acids. V was pared by 5 bases and J by 8 bases, with 7 bases of the junction left unmatched. Germline V CDR1 and CDR2: SEHNR, FQNEAQ (reference sequence). The CDR3 bases are TGTGCCAGCAGCGCCCGGGACAGGGTGCATGAGCAGTTCTTC. It codes for CASSARDRVHEQFF.

This clone was detected only a few times. The genes are TRBV5-1 and TRBJ2-2; TRBD2 aligns across 10 bases. V was pared by 4 bases and J by 3 bases, with 9 bases of the junction left unmatched. The CDR3 extends over 17 amino acids. Germline V gene sequence: CDR1 SGHRS, CDR2 YFSETQ. In nucleotides, the CDR3 is TGCGCCAGCAGCCTGTGGCTCAGCGGGGGGGACACCGGGGAGCTGTTTTTT. Residues: CASSLWLSGGDTGELFF.

J is TRBJ2-5 and V is TRBV7-6; 11 bases are a match to TRBD2. The ends lost 4 bases at V and 4 bases at J; junction bases unmatched: 8. CDR1 and CDR2 from the germline V gene are SGHVS and FNYEAQ. CDR3 length: 16 residues. The CDR3 nucleotides are TGTGCCAGCAGCTATACCACGGGGACTAGCGGAGAGACCCAGTACTTC. This codes for CASSYTTGTSGETQYF.

The V gene is TRBV2, the J gene TRBJ2-3; TRBD2 agrees at 10 bases. The CDR3 loop spans 16 amino acids. CDR1 and CDR2 (germline): SNHLY, FYNNEI. Unmatched junction bases numbered 12, after V lost 7 bases and J lost 5 bases. The CDR3 bases are TGTGCCAGCACCTCAGGGGCTAGCGGGGGTAGAGATACGCAGTATTTT. Protein sequence: CASTSGASGGRDTQYF.

This chain uses TRBV11-2 with TRBJ2-5, with TRBD1 identical over 8 bases. CDR1 is SGHAT, CDR2 FQNNGV, per germline. Germline trimming cut 5 bases from V and 2 bases from J; bases unmatched to any gene: 4. There are 14 residues in the CDR3. Here the CDR3 DNA reads TGTGCCAGCAGCGGGCGACAGGGGCAAGAGACCCAGTACTTC. It encodes CASSGRQGQETQYF.

This clone was counted between two and nine times. The chain carries TRBV5-1 and TRBJ1-6; the match to TRBD1 covers 7 bases. CDR3 length equals 15 residues. V trimming: 3 bases; J trimming: 5 bases; junction bases outside the gene matches: 5. Germline CDR1 and CDR2: SGHRS and YFSETQ. The CDR3 DNA follows: TGCGCCAGCAGCTCCGACAGGGCTCATAATTCACCCCTCCACTTT. It is translated as CASSSDRAHNSPLHF.

The chain is built from TRBV11-2 and TRBJ2-2, with 8 bases lining up with TRBD2. Germline V gene sequence: CDR1 SGHAT, CDR2 FQNNGV. The ends lost 5 bases at V and 7 bases at J; junction bases unmatched: 9. There are 15 residues in the CDR3. The CDR3 loop reads CASSAASGLGGELFF. For the CDR3, the DNA is TGTGCCAGCAGCGCAGCTAGCGGGTTGGGCGGGGAGCTGTTTTTT.

The rearrangement links TRBV6-5 to TRBJ2-7; tentative D call: TRBD2 (7 bases). Germline CDR1 MNHEY, CDR2 SVGAGI. Trimming took off 5 bases at V and 6 bases at J, with 14 bases between the two ends. The length of the CDR3 is 13 residues. The CDR3 spells CASSRGAPIEQYF. CDR3 coding DNA: TGTGCCAGCAGTCGGGGGGCCCCTATCGAGCAGTACTTC.

This CDR3 reads CASIFEETQYF. In DNA, the CDR3 is TGTGCCAGTATATTTGAAGAGACCCAGTACTTC. The rearrangement uses TRBV19 and TRBJ2-5; D remains ambiguous. Germline CDR1 LNHDA, CDR2 SQIVND (reference sequence). The V end was cut by 7 bases, the J end by 3 bases, with 6 bases between. The CDR3 sequence is 11 residues long.

The V gene is TRBV9, the J gene TRBJ1-4; no reliable D call. The CDR3 totals 13 residues. With 4 bases removed from V and 9 bases from J, the gap between germline ends came to 13 bases. Germline V CDR1 and CDR2: SGDLS, YYNGEE. CDR3 protein: CASSPTGRQKLFF. The CDR3 bases are TGTGCCAGCAGCCCCACGGGGAGGCAAAAACTGTTTTTT. Combining the CDR3 with reference TRBV9 and TRBJ1-4 gives the whole variable domain DSGVTQTPKHLITATGQRVTLRCSPRSGDLSVYWYQQSLDQGLQFLIQYYNGEERAKGNILERFSAQQFPDLHSELNLSSLELGDSALYFCASSPTGRQKLFFGSGTQLSVL.

This chain connects TRBV19 to TRBJ1-1, with 7 positions matching TRBD1. The germline CDR1 and CDR2 sequences are LNHDA and SQIVND (reference sequence). The CDR3 length is 16 residues. Trimming removed 8 bases from V and 0 bases from J; junction bases left unmatched: 12. The CDR3 coding sequence is TGTGCCAGTTCCTCGCCGGGACAGAGAATGAACACTGAAGCTTTCTTT. Translated: CASSSPGQRMNTEAFF.

V is TRBV3-1 (or the pseudogene TRBV3-2) and J is TRBJ1-3, with TRBD1 as a possible D gene (5 bases). The CDR3 runs to 14 residues. Germline V CDR1 and CDR2: LGHDT, YNNKEL (reference sequence). The germline V and J ends were trimmed by 4 bases and 11 bases, with 18 bases remaining between them. The CDR3 loop reads CASSPQGGPKAIYF. DNA of the CDR3: TGTGCCAGCAGCCCCCAGGGAGGGCCTAAGGCCATATATTTT.